Below, 6 T cell receptor beta chains from the same sample are listed, as sequenced in a study of metastatic and nonmetastatic thyroid tumors. Ahead of thyroid surgery, no patient had received treatment of any kind. TCRdb re-called the PCR reads through MiXCR. This repertoire shows about 28,000 clones, over 20% found once; its top ten account for 13% to 15%. Sequencing was done on a sample of blood. These receptors came from a female donor with papillary thyroid cancer or a benign thyroid nodule (not recorded which). Some clones in this sample may be carry-over from other donors' samples.

As regards this clone: The germline gene is not matched at one end of the junction; a read error may be the cause. The chain employs TRBV5-6 and TRBJ1-2, with D possibly matching TRBD1 (5 bases). This CDR3 has 15 residues. Germline CDR1 SGHDT, CDR2 YYEEEE. The CDR3 region has the DNA TGTGTCAGCAGCTTGATTGTTGGGGGTAGATATTGCTACACCTTC. Its translation: CVSSLIVGGRYCYTF.

This clone appeared many times. The gene calls are TRBV27 and TRBJ1-5; 7 nucleotides agree with TRBD1. Per germline, CDR1 MNHEY and CDR2 SMNVEV (reference sequence). Trimming cost V 0 bases and J 1 base; bases outside gene matches: 6. This CDR3 has 17 amino acids. The CDR3 DNA is TGTGCCAGCAGTTTATCGCGGGGGACAGCCAGCAATCAGCCCCAGCATTTT. Translating gives CASSLSRGTASNQPQHF.

This clone was counted many times. The chain links TRBV4-3 to TRBJ2-3, with a tentative D call TRBD2 (6 bases). Germline V CDR1 and CDR2: LGHNA, YSLEER. This CDR3 contains 18 residues. V was clipped by 4 bases and J by 7 bases, with 27 bases between them. CDR3 loop: CASSPVSGINLQSNTQYF. In DNA form, the CDR3 reads TGCGCCAGCAGCCCTGTTAGCGGCATTAATTTACAGTCGAATACGCAGTATTTT.

This clone has at least ten counts. This sequence joins TRBV6-1 and TRBJ2-1, with D perhaps TRBD1 (5 bases). V lost 8 bases, J lost 5 bases, and 13 bases lay in between. The CDR3 loop spans 13 amino acids. The germline V gene encodes CDR1 MNHNS and CDR2 SASEGT. CDR3 sequence reads: CASGKQAHNEQFF. In DNA form, the CDR3 reads TGTGCCAGCGGTAAACAGGCTCACAATGAGCAGTTCTTC.

This clone was found a few times. V usage is TRBV27 and J usage is TRBJ1-6, with D unclear. The CDR3 loop spans 16 amino acids. The V gene's germline CDR1 is MNHEY and CDR2 SMNVEV (reference sequence). Trimming took 2 bases from V and 1 from J, leaving 9 bases between them. The CDR3 DNA sequence: TGTGCCAGCAGTTTAACCGGGGTGTCCTATAATTCACCCCTCCACTTT. Amino acid sequence: CASSLTGVSYNSPLHF.

The chain employs TRBV12-3 or TRBV12-4 and TRBJ1-1; weak D call: TRBD1 (6 bases). This CDR3 has 15 residues. With 7 bases removed from V and 3 bases from J, the gap between germline ends came to 18 bases. In DNA form, the CDR3 reads TGTGCCAGCACTAGGGAGGGGGACGGGGACACTGAAGCTTTCTTT. Protein sequence: CASTREGDGDTEAFF.